This T cell receptor beta chain comes out of a study of beta chain features in type 1 diabetes. Worth noting for this clone: What it binds is not known.

Study-wide results and limits: Any HLA-type effect on TCRB rearrangement remained unresolved here.

Germline values: CDR1 ENHRY, CDR2 SYGVKD. V was shortened by 4 bases and J by 1 base, with 15 bases between the two germline ends. This CDR3 region has 16 residues. Only one heparinised blood draw was taken per donor, and its volume averaged roughly 0.12 L. Sequenced material consisted of expressed TCRB transcripts (all of the isolated RNA was reverse transcribed). This table comes from immunoSEQ multiplex PCR, and its TCRdb copy is limited to in-frame clones, with some not included. The sample includes 220,000 or so clones, about 70% of them seen just once. The sample taken for sequencing was naive CD4+ T cells from blood. The genes are TRBV10-3 and TRBJ2-3, with a weak D call TRBD2 (6 bases). This TCR came from a man younger than 45 in good health. In nucleotides, the CDR3 is TGTGCCATCAGTGTCGGGACTTCGTACCGCACAGATACGCAGTATTTT. It encodes CAISVGTSYRTDTQYF.